The TCR beta chain under discussion was sequenced for a study of blood T cell repertoires in COVID-19. Background on the study: The United States, Italy and Spain supplied acute and convalescent COVID-19 samples.

Under the authors' procedure: Researchers report that nucleated cell counts were estimated from reference gene primer amplification. Assay: immunoSEQ multiplex PCR; the TCRdb copy retains only in-frame clones and omits some. The V and J calls and clone size come from that table; D and trimming were worked out from the DNA. Among under 250,000 clones, 75% to 85% were seen once, and the ten largest hold about 13%. The CDR3 covers 15 residues. J lost 4 bases, V lost 5 bases, and 5 bases had no gene match. From germline, CDR1 is SGHVS and CDR2 FQNEAQ. V usage is TRBV7-8 and J usage is TRBJ2-3; 11 positions match TRBD2. This TCR was recovered from a human donor in a cohort sampled during active COVID-19. The sequenced sample was peripheral blood. In nucleotides, the CDR3 is TGTGCCAGCAGCGCCCTAGCGGGGGGACCAGATACGCAGTATTTT. Its translation: CASSALAGGPDTQYF.